The T cell receptor (beta chain) under discussion was sequenced for a study of T cells in Graves' hyperthyroidism and ophthalmopathy. At the level of the study: Peripheral blood samples were taken at initial diagnosis, prior to any treatment.

This clonotype occurred a few times. It was RNA transcripts that yielded the amplified TCR beta CDR3 regions. TCR CDR3 underwent first-round RT-PCR with the HTBI primer set. TCRdb reprocessed the multiplex PCR reads via MiXCR and lists one record per CDR3 protein. The sample has approximately 610,000 distinct CDR3 sequences; around 15% are singletons. The CDR3 loop spans 17 amino acids. The V end was cut by 0 bases, the J end by 4 bases, with 15 bases between. Germline loops: CDR1 SGHAT, CDR2 FQNNGV. The V gene is TRBV11-2, the J gene TRBJ2-2, with D possibly matching TRBD2 (6 bases). The sample was blood. This clonotype originated in a woman in her thirties or forties with Graves' ophthalmopathy. The CDR3 protein is CASSLDALAGSTGELFF. In nucleotides, the CDR3 is TGTGCCAGCAGCTTAGACGCGCTGGCGGGGTCCACCGGGGAGCTGTTTTTT.